This TCR beta chain was identified during a study of cytomegalovirus exposure and HLA in healthy donors. Germline V gene data show CDR1 as SGHDT and CDR2 as YYEEEE. The CDR3 contains 12 residues when both ends are counted. Study observations and caveats: The authors later found HLA-associated TCR beta chains more clonally expanded than equally common others.

As concerns this clone: The antigen is unknown. Since no conserved phenylalanine or tryptophan closes the CDR3, a read error is the likely cause. Because the CDR3's place on the DNA is in doubt, the DNA is left out and the CDR3 is given as listed by TCRdb.

Researchers ran the PCR with 60 Vbeta and 13 Jbeta primers. TCRdb keeps only in-frame clones here, not all; method: immunoSEQ multiplex PCR. Among 180,000 or so clones listed, about 77% were seen once. The chain has TRBV5-6 and TRBJ1-3. The sample comprised PBMCs. This TCR came from a female donor in good health and CMV-seronegative. The chain's CDR3 is CASSPWPGGRKV.